This T cell receptor (beta chain) was identified during a study of CD8+ T cells in alopecia areata. General study findings and limits: In scalp and blood, many expanded lesional clones persisted during tofacitinib. Sequence data from scalp samples additionally include resident alphabeta T cells of normal skin.

RNA extraction was followed by reverse transcription into cDNA, which acted as the sequencing template. The protocol was immunoSEQ multiplex PCR, while the TCRdb copy is restricted to in-frame clones and leaves out a portion. The sample has 190,000 or so clones; roughly 62% are singletons. The germline V gene encodes CDR1 MNHEY and CDR2 SMNVEV (reference sequence). The CDR3 loop spans 11 amino acids. The V gene lost 8 bases and the J gene lost 6 bases, with 10 bases spanning the gap. The treatment was: oral pan-JAK inhibitor, 5-10 mg twice daily. As concerns this clone: Its matching antigen is unknown.

This clonotype was obtained from a human donor with alopecia areata. This sequence joins TRBV27 and TRBJ1-2; D is ambiguous. Sequencing was performed on CD8+ T cells sorted from blood, taken at week 24, from a patient treated with tofacitinib. The CDR3 nucleotides read TGTGCCAGCTACCATGGGCATGGCTACACCTTC. It encodes CASYHGHGYTF.